The next 27 T cell receptor beta chains were all read from a single sample in a study of blood T cells in healthy people across ages. Sample-barcoded 5' priming and a J-beta primer mix drove a second PCR of about 6 to 12 cycles. TCRdb re-called the 5' RACE reads with MiXCR, one entry per CDR3 protein. The profile covers roughly 800,000 distinct CDR3 sequences, with roughly 60% appearing a single time and approximately 23% taken by the ten largest. The sequenced material came from blood. Receptor source: a man aged 25-45 years in good health.

The V and J genes are TRBV7-2 and TRBJ2-3; TRBD1 is a possible D gene (5 bases). Looked up from germline, CDR1 is SGHTA and CDR2 is FQGNSA. The CDR3 extends over 14 amino acids. Trimming cost V 5 bases and J 1 base, with 10 bases left between them. In DNA, the CDR3 is TGTGCCAGCAGCATCAGGGTTGGCACAGATACGCAGTATTTT. Amino acids: CASSIRVGTDTQYF.

This clonotype was detected once. A junction end diverges from the germline sequence, so it may reflect a read error. The J gene is TRBJ1-2, the V gene TRBV7-6; a weak D match, TRBD1 (5 bases). The germline CDR1 and CDR2 sequences are SGHVS and FNYEAQ. The CDR3 is 13 residues long. CDR3 amino acids: CACSPGQGGGYTF. The DNA of the CDR3 is TGTGCCTGCAGCCCCGGGCAGGGCGGTGGCTACACCTTC.

This clonotype showed up just a few times. The chain uses TRBV10-3 and TRBJ2-3; D is unclear. The V end was cut by 8 bases, the J end by 2 bases, with 11 bases between. In germline, CDR1 is ENHRY, CDR2 SYGVKD. The CDR3 consists of 13 residues. This CDR3 reads CAIVAAVTDTQYF. The CDR3 DNA reads as TGTGCCATCGTTGCGGCTGTCACAGATACGCAGTATTTT.

The chain recombines TRBV20-1 with TRBJ2-7; 16 bases match TRBD2. With V trimmed by 6 bases and J by 5 bases, 7 bases remained unmatched. The CDR3 runs to 15 residues. Germline assignment: CDR1 DFQATT and CDR2 SNEGSKA (reference sequence). The CDR3 DNA reads TGCAGTGCCACGGGACTAGCGGGAGGGCGGAACGAGCAGTACTTC. Protein product: CSATGLAGGRNEQYF.

This chain connects TRBV6-5 to TRBJ1-2; D call uncertain. The germline V gene encodes CDR1 MNHEY and CDR2 SVGAGI. This CDR3 is 13 amino acids long. Trimming removed 7 bases from V and 7 bases from J, with 16 bases in between. The CDR3 nucleotides are TGTGCCAGCACCGATCCTGCCTATTCTGGCTACACCTTC. This encodes CASTDPAYSGYTF.

This chain connects TRBV20-1 to TRBJ2-1, with TRBD2 matching over 8 bases. Germline V lookup: CDR1 DFQATT, CDR2 SNEGSKA (reference sequence). The CDR3 has 15 amino acids. The ends lost 6 bases at V and 8 bases at J; junction bases unmatched: 15. The CDR3 loop is CSAHPASGHRDEQFF. The CDR3 DNA is TGCAGTGCCCATCCCGCTAGCGGGCATAGGGATGAGCAGTTCTTC.

The gene calls are TRBV14 and TRBJ2-7, with a weak D call TRBD2 (5 bases). CDR1 is SGHDN and CDR2 is FVKESK in the germline V gene. The CDR3 covers 15 residues. Trimming removed 3 bases at V and 0 bases at J, with 12 bases between. The CDR3 coding sequence is TGTGCCAGCAGCCAGATCGGGAAGAGCTCCTACGAGCAGTACTTC. Protein product: CASSQIGKSSYEQYF.

In this sample, this clonotype turned up a few times. The chain joins TRBV20-1 to TRBJ1-6; a possible D gene is TRBD1 (5 bases). This CDR3 region has 15 residues. V lost 3 bases to trimming and J lost 3 bases, with 12 bases between them. The V gene's germline CDR1 is DFQATT and CDR2 SNEGSKA (reference sequence). CDR3 region: CSASPGTNYNSPLHF. The DNA for the CDR3 is TGCAGTGCTAGCCCAGGGACTAACTATAATTCACCCCTCCACTTT.

This clonotype has just a few counts. The chain recombines TRBV20-1 with TRBJ2-1; 9 positions agree with TRBD1. This CDR3 is 15 amino acids long. With V trimmed by 3 bases and J by 8 bases, 11 bases remained unmatched. Germline CDR1 and CDR2: DFQATT and SNEGSKA (reference sequence). The CDR3 sequence: CSARRAGQGFDEQFF. The CDR3 nucleotides read TGCAGTGCTAGGAGGGCGGGACAGGGATTCGATGAGCAGTTCTTC.

The chain combines TRBV29-1 with TRBJ2-5; D might be TRBD1 or TRBD2, each matching 5 bases. CDR3 size: 11 residues. Deletions cut 4 bases from V and 11 bases from J, with 14 bases between. Germline CDR1 reads SQVTM; CDR2 reads ANQGSEA. CDR3 in DNA: TGCAGCGTTGGGGACCTGGGTGAGCAGTACTTC. Translation gives CSVGDLGEQYF.

The V and J genes are TRBV25-1 and TRBJ2-1; D is undetermined. The CDR3 sequence is 15 residues long. V gave up 1 base and J gave up 4 bases, with 11 bases separating them. Germline V gives CDR1 MGHDK, CDR2 SYGVNS. CDR3 sequence (DNA): TGTGCCAGCAGTGAATTGCAGCGCCCGTACAATGAGCAGTTCTTC. It yields the protein CASSELQRPYNEQFF.

The chain couples TRBV5-5 to TRBJ2-7, with unresolved D. Germline V lookup: CDR1 SGHKS, CDR2 YYEKEE (reference sequence). The CDR3 runs to 13 residues. V lost 0 bases, J lost 6 bases, and 10 bases lay in between. The CDR3 protein is CASSLDSYGEQYF. CDR3 nucleotide sequence: TGTGCCAGCAGCTTGGACTCCTATGGCGAGCAGTACTTC.

This clonotype was detected a few times. The J gene is TRBJ1-5, the V gene TRBV24-1; unclear D gene. The CDR3 extends over 15 amino acids. Germline-derived CDR1 and CDR2 are KGHDR and SFDVKD. V dropped 1 base and J dropped 10 bases, with 16 bases sitting between them. As DNA, the CDR3 is TGTGCCACCAGTGATTTATCTTTTGCGGACCCACCCCAGCATTTT. Its protein product is CATSDLSFADPPQHF.

The chain has TRBV28 and TRBJ1-2; D is possibly TRBD1 (5 bases). CDR3 size: 17 residues. The V and J ends lost 5 bases and 4 bases respectively, with 23 bases between them. Looked up from germline, CDR1 is MDHEN and CDR2 is SYDVKM. CDR3 residues: CASSGDSPGVIGYGYTF. In nucleotides, the CDR3 is TGTGCCAGCAGTGGTGACAGCCCTGGGGTGATAGGCTATGGCTACACCTTC.

V gene TRBV5-1 combines with J gene TRBJ2-7; 8 bases are a match to TRBD2. The CDR3 has 15 amino acids. V lost 2 bases to trimming and J lost 2 bases; unmatched junction nucleotides: 6. Per germline, CDR1 SGHRS and CDR2 YFSETQ. The CDR3 coding sequence is TGCGCCAGCAGCTTATCACGAGCGGGAGCCTACGAGCAGTACTTC. It yields the protein CASSLSRAGAYEQYF.

The chain links TRBV29-1 to TRBJ1-3; D not certain. V was clipped by 3 bases and J by 1 base, with 7 bases between them. Germline V CDR1 and CDR2: SQVTM, ANQGSEA. The CDR3 length is 13 residues. CDR3 in DNA: TGCAGCGTTGATTCCGAATCTGGAAACACCATATATTTT. As protein: CSVDSESGNTIYF. Complete variable domain (other parts from reference TRBV29-1 and TRBJ1-3): SAVISQKPSRDICQRGTSLTIQCQVDSQVTMMFWYRQQPGQSLTLIATANQGSEATYESGFVIDKFPISRPNLTFSTLTVSNMSPEDSSIYLCSVDSESGNTIYFGEGSWLTVV.

The chain recombines TRBV2 with TRBJ2-5; 10 nucleotides match TRBD2. This CDR3 is built from 15 residues. V was clipped by 10 bases and J by 2 bases; unmatched bases: 10. Germline assignment: CDR1 SNHLY and CDR2 FYNNEI. CDR3 sequence (DNA): TGTGCCACAGAGGGAACTAGCGGGAAACAAGAGACCCAGTACTTC. Translated: CATEGTSGKQETQYF. The full variable domain, its missing parts supplied by reference TRBV2 and TRBJ2-5, is EPEVTQTPSHQVTQMGQEVILRCVPISNHLYFYWYRQILGQKVEFLVSFYNNEISEKSEIFDDQFSVERPDGSNFTLKIRSTKLEDSAMYFCATEGTSGKQETQYFGPGTRLLVL.

The chain has TRBV18 and TRBJ2-5; D not resolved. Germline V gene lookup returns CDR1 KGHSH and CDR2 LQKENI. V lost 2 bases and J 5 bases, leaving 15 bases between the germline ends. This CDR3 contains 15 residues. The CDR3 is CASSPGFNAAETQYF. The CDR3 DNA sequence: TGTGCCAGCTCACCAGGATTTAACGCCGCGGAGACCCAGTACTTC.

The chain recombines TRBV5-1 with TRBJ2-5; 10 bases are shared with TRBD1. The J call may be in error: the DNA end matches TRBJ2-7 better. Germline V gene data show CDR1 as SGHRS and CDR2 as YFSETQ. The CDR3 consists of 14 residues. The chain's CDR3 is CASSLAGQGFEQYF. The CDR3 DNA sequence: TGCGCCAGCAGCTTGGCGGGACAGGGGTTCGAGCAGTACTTC.

This clonotype was recorded a few times. The chain carries TRBV5-1 and TRBJ2-7; D not resolved. CDR1 SGHRS and CDR2 YFSETQ come from the germline V gene. Trimming shortened V by 4 bases and J by 2 bases, and 10 bases separated the two germline ends. CDR3 length: 13 residues. Here the CDR3 reads CASSGLKPYEQYF. CDR3 DNA: TGCGCCAGCAGCGGCTTGAAGCCCTACGAGCAGTACTTC.

This clonotype was seen more than once but under ten times. The CDR3 coding sequence is TGTGCCACCAGACTGACGGAGCCCTACGAGCAGTACTTC. This sequence encodes CATRLTEPYEQYF. The chain uses TRBV6-6 and TRBJ2-7, with D unclear. CDR1 is MNHNY and CDR2 is SVGAGI in the germline V gene (reference sequence). V lost 10 bases to trimming and J lost 2 bases, with 15 bases between them. This CDR3 comprises 13 residues.

In this sample, this clonotype turned up a few times. This chain links TRBV28 with TRBJ2-6; no clear D. Germline lookup yields CDR1 MDHEN and CDR2 SYDVKM. Trimming left V 5 bases short and J 0 bases short, with 8 bases between. The CDR3 length is 15 residues. The DNA of the CDR3 is TGTGCCAGCAGTCCTGCAGACTCTGGGGCCAACGTCCTGACTTTC. Protein sequence: CASSPADSGANVLTF.

This clonotype occurred a few times. J is TRBJ2-1 and V is TRBV15; TRBD2 agrees at 10 bases. V trimming: 5 bases; J trimming: 4 bases; junction bases outside the gene matches: 5. Germline V lookup: CDR1 LNHNV, CDR2 YYDKDF (reference sequence). The CDR3 contains 15 residues. CDR3 sequence reads: CATSPQREGYNEQFF. The CDR3 DNA follows: TGTGCCACCAGCCCACAGCGGGAGGGGTACAATGAGCAGTTCTTC.

In DNA form, the CDR3 reads TGTGCCAGCAGTCTGGTTCCAGCAGGGGGGCACGCTGAAGCTTTCTTT. Translating it yields CASSLVPAGGHAEAFF. The chain employs TRBV6-5 and TRBJ1-1, with 7 bases that match TRBD1. V dropped 5 bases and J dropped 6; count of bases not matched to a gene: 15. Germline loops: CDR1 MNHEY, CDR2 SVGAGI. The CDR3 spans 16 residues.

The chain is built from TRBV7-2 and TRBJ2-3; 9 positions match TRBD1. CDR1 is SGHTA, CDR2 FQGNSA, per germline. V trimming: 5 bases; J trimming: 1 base; junction bases outside the gene matches: 4. The CDR3 sequence is 15 residues long. DNA of the CDR3: TGTGCCAGCAGCGCCAGACAGGGGGGCACAGATACGCAGTATTTT. It yields the protein CASSARQGGTDTQYF.

V gene TRBV6-2 or TRBV6-3 combines with J gene TRBJ2-3; 8 bases match TRBD2. V lost 2 bases to trimming and J lost 0 bases; unmatched junction nucleotides: 1. The CDR3 is 15 amino acids. Germline values: CDR1 MNHEY, CDR2 SVGEGT. The CDR3 loop reads CASSYPSGSTDTQYF. DNA of the CDR3: TGTGCCAGCAGTTACCCTAGCGGGAGCACAGATACGCAGTATTTT.

The rearrangement joins TRBV12-3 or TRBV12-4 to TRBJ1-2; 9 nucleotides match TRBD1. With 6 bases clipped from V and 3 bases from J, the junction kept 5 bases outside the gene matches. This CDR3 spans 14 amino acids. CDR3: CASSADRGDYGYTF. The CDR3 DNA sequence: TGTGCCAGCAGCGCGGACAGGGGTGACTATGGCTACACCTTC.